Listed below are T cell receptor beta chains from one sample, sequenced in a study of OX40 agonist ivuxolimab in advanced cancers. Sequencing was performed with immunoSEQ multiplex PCR; in TCRdb, only in-frame clones are kept and a portion is missing. The sample contains some 69,000 clones, 80% to 85% of which appear only once. Sequencing used CD4+ or CD8+ T cells sorted from blood, obtained in a trial of the OX40 agonist ivuxolimab. These receptor sequences come from an adult with an advanced solid tumor such as melanoma, head and neck, liver or kidney cancer. CDR3s include the opening cysteine and the closing phenylalanine or tryptophan. D genes are given only for firm matches. The size of a clone is reported for some rows only, either as once, few or many, or as a class for expanded clones.

CDR3 length	V gene	clone size	J gene	D gene	CDR3 protein	CDR3 DNA
14	TRBV18	NA	TRBJ1-5	NA	CASSGGSSNQPQHF	TGTGCCAGCTCAGGGGGGAGTAGCAATCAGCCCCAGCATTTT
13	TRBV11-3	NA	TRBJ2-2	NA	CASSPTHTGELFF	TGTGCCAGCAGCCCGACACACACCGGGGAGCTGTTTTTT
13	TRBV7-8	once	TRBJ1-1	NA	CASSFGPNTEAFF	TGTGCCAGCAGCTTTGGGCCTAACACTGAAGCTTTCTTT
15	TRBV11-2	NA	TRBJ1-1	NA	CASSLVGSRNTEAFF	TGTGCCAGCAGCTTAGTTGGCAGCCGGAACACTGAAGCTTTCTTT
16	TRBV11-2	NA	TRBJ2-2	TRBD2	CASSALAGLYTGELFF	TGTGCCAGCAGCGCCCTAGCGGGGCTATACACCGGGGAGCTGTTTTTT
14	TRBV2	NA	TRBJ2-1	NA	CASSEGGSYNEQFF	TGTGCCAGCAGTGAAGGGGGTTCCTACAATGAGCAGTTCTTC
15	TRBV7-3	NA	TRBJ2-3	TRBD2	CASSPRGGVTDTQYF	TGTGCCAGTAGCCCGCGGGGGGGCGTGACAGATACGCAGTATTTT
15	TRBV4-1	NA	TRBJ1-1	TRBD1	CASTGGLLLNTEAFF	TGCGCCTCGACAGGGGGCCTCCTTTTGAACACTGAAGCTTTCTTT
15	TRBV7-8	once	TRBJ2-7	NA	CASSLPRTDSYEQYF	TGTGCCAGCAGCTTACCCCGGACGGACTCCTACGAGCAGTACTTC
14	TRBV10-2	NA	TRBJ1-5	NA	CASSERLRDQPQHF	TGCGCCAGCAGTGAAAGACTGAGGGATCAGCCCCAGCATTTT
16	TRBV5-8	NA	TRBJ2-5	NA	CASSPLGGGLQETQYF	TGTGCCAGCAGCCCCCTCGGCGGGGGCCTCCAAGAGACCCAGTACTTC
17	TRBV5-4	NA	TRBJ2-1	TRBD2	CASSLTLLAGTGNEQFF	TGTGCCAGCAGCTTAACGTTACTAGCGGGAACTGGCAATGAGCAGTTCTTC
16	TRBV6-5	NA	TRBJ2-7	TRBD1	CASSSIGQGARGEQYF	TGTGCCAGCAGTTCTATCGGACAGGGGGCGCGGGGCGAGCAGTACTTC
23	TRBV1	NA	TRBJ2-3	NA	CTSSQEKAQGGPSRHKGTDTQYF	TGCACCAGCAGCCAAGAAAAAGCCCAGGGAGGGCCGTCCCGGCACAAGGGCACAGATACGCAGTATTTT
16	TRBV5-1	once	TRBJ2-1	NA	CASSLGDVGSYNEQFF	TGCGCCAGCAGCTTGGGTGACGTCGGCTCCTACAATGAGCAGTTCTTC
16	TRBV19	NA	TRBJ2-5	TRBD1	CASSIRDRGNQETQYF	TGTGCCAGTAGTATCCGGGACAGGGGGAACCAAGAGACCCAGTACTTC
14	TRBV18	NA	TRBJ2-5	TRBD1	CASSWTGGRETQYF	TGTGCCAGCTCTTGGACAGGGGGGCGAGAGACCCAGTACTTC
21	TRBV18	NA	TRBJ2-1	TRBD1	CASSLRGGRGPSPSSYNEQFF	TGTGCCAGCTCACTCCGGGGAGGCAGGGGGCCTTCGCCGAGCTCCTACAATGAGCAGTTCTTC
15	TRBV16	NA	TRBJ1-1	NA	CASSQPGAANTEAFF	TGTGCCAGCAGCCAACCCGGGGCAGCGAACACTGAAGCTTTCTTT
16	TRBV30	NA	TRBJ2-1	TRBD2	CAWSPTRAGGYNEQFF	TGTGCCTGGAGCCCTACCCGAGCGGGGGGGTACAATGAGCAGTTCTTC
14	TRBV5-5	NA	TRBJ1-2	NA	CASSPERVTYGYTF	TGTGCCAGCAGCCCCGAGAGGGTTACCTATGGCTACACCTTC
14	TRBV7-9	NA	TRBJ1-1	NA	CASSLVASNTEAFF	TGTGCCAGCAGCTTAGTCGCATCGAACACTGAAGCTTTCTTT
16	TRBV28	once	TRBJ1-5	NA	CASSTTARGSNQPQHF	TGTGCCAGCAGCACGACAGCACGGGGTAGCAATCAGCCCCAGCATTTT
14	TRBV7-9	NA	TRBJ1-2	NA	CASSFQGTAYGYTF	TGTGCCAGCAGCTTCCAGGGAACGGCTTATGGCTACACCTTC
14	TRBV29-1	NA	TRBJ2-1	TRBD2	CSVRLAGIYNEQFF	TGCAGCGTACGACTAGCGGGGATCTACAATGAGCAGTTCTTC
13	TRBV13	NA	TRBJ1-1	NA	CASSGQRNTEAFF	TGTGCCAGCAGCGGACAGAGGAACACTGAAGCTTTCTTT
18	TRBV4-1	NA	TRBJ2-1	TRBD2	CASSQDRSGRPTYNEQFF	TGCGCCAGCAGCCAAGATCGTAGCGGGAGGCCGACATACAATGAGCAGTTCTTC
16	TRBV2	once	TRBJ2-2	NA	CASSESVLGNTGELFF	TGTGCCAGCAGTGAATCAGTCCTGGGCAACACCGGGGAGCTGTTTTTT
15	TRBV6-5	NA	TRBJ2-7	TRBD1	CASRTAGTGGNEQYF	TGTGCCAGCCGAACCGCGGGGACAGGGGGCAACGAGCAGTACTTC
15	TRBV7-2	once	TRBJ2-7	TRBD2	CASCLKAGGTYEQYF	TGTGCCAGCTGCCTCAAGGCGGGAGGGACTTACGAGCAGTACTTC
12	TRBV10-3	NA	TRBJ1-1	NA	CAIRESNTEAFF	TGTGCCATCAGGGAGTCGAACACTGAAGCTTTCTTT
15	TRBV9	NA	TRBJ2-1	NA	CASSVGVDRGGEQFF	TGTGCCAGCAGCGTTGGTGTTGATCGGGGTGGTGAGCAGTTCTTC
15	TRBV4-1	few	TRBJ1-2	TRBD1	CASSPGTGRNYGYTF	TGCGCCAGCAGCCCCGGGACAGGGAGAAACTATGGCTACACCTTC
14	TRBV28	NA	TRBJ1-4	NA	CASRTGATNEKLFF	TGTGCCAGCAGGACCGGCGCAACTAATGAAAAACTGTTTTTT